The 13 T cell receptor beta chains given below trace back to one sample, sequenced in a study of blood T cells in healthy people across ages. Combining a sample-barcoded 5' primer with a J-beta primer mix, a second PCR ran for 7 to 11 cycles. TCRdb passed the 5' RACE reads through MiXCR, listing each CDR3 protein once. This sample has roughly 730,000 distinct CDR3 sequences, with approximately 53% found just once. Sequencing used blood. Source of these receptors: a man in his forties or fifties in good health.

This clonotype was observed a few times. The DNA of the CDR3 is TGCAGCGTTGAGGTCCGGGAAAACATTCAGTACTTC. Translating gives CSVEVRENIQYF. The chain has TRBV29-1 and TRBJ2-4; D gene unclear. The length of the CDR3 is 12 residues. Trimming removed 3 bases at V and 5 bases at J, with 8 bases between. CDR1 is SQVTM and CDR2 is ANQGSEA in the germline V gene.

The V gene is TRBV28, the J gene TRBJ1-2; perhaps TRBD1 as D (5 bases). Germline assignment: CDR1 MDHEN and CDR2 SYDVKM. There are 14 residues in the CDR3. V lost 8 bases, J lost 1 base, and 14 bases lay in between. Here the CDR3 reads CASLGAQINYGYTF. Here the CDR3 DNA reads TGTGCCAGCCTCGGGGCACAGATTAACTATGGCTACACCTTC.

This chain connects TRBV7-3 to TRBJ2-5; 11 bases are a match to TRBD2. CDR1 and CDR2 (germline): SGHTA, FQGTGA. V dropped 6 bases and J dropped 4; count of bases not matched to a gene: 13. The length of the CDR3 is 17 residues. The chain's CDR3 is CASSSPIAGGLGETQYF. CDR3 DNA: TGTGCCAGCAGTTCTCCTATAGCGGGGGGGCTAGGAGAGACCCAGTACTTC.

V gene TRBV6-1 combines with J gene TRBJ2-1; D not certain. Trimming shortened V by 4 bases and J by 11 bases, and 9 bases separated the two germline ends. The V gene's germline CDR1 is MNHNS and CDR2 SASEGT. The CDR3 is 11 residues long. This chain's CDR3 is CASSGGKKQFF. CDR3 DNA: TGTGCCAGCAGTGGAGGAAAAAAGCAGTTCTTC.

V usage is TRBV6-2 or TRBV6-3 and J usage is TRBJ2-7; 7 positions agree with TRBD1. Trimming took 7 bases from V and 10 from J; bases not matched to a gene: 10. CDR3 length: 12 residues. Germline CDR1 is MNHEY and CDR2 is SVGEGT. The CDR3 loop is CASTIGGGPQYF. The DNA for the CDR3 is TGTGCCAGCACCATAGGGGGCGGGCCTCAGTACTTC.

This clonotype was seen more than once but under ten times. CDR3 sequence: CSVRTSGSNTGELFF. The CDR3 DNA reads as TGCAGCGTGCGGACTAGCGGGTCGAACACCGGGGAGCTGTTTTTT. The V call is TRBV29-1, the J call TRBJ2-2; TRBD2 aligns across 11 bases. The CDR3 runs 15 residues. J lost 0 bases, V lost 6 bases, and 3 bases had no gene match. The V gene's germline CDR1 is SQVTM and CDR2 ANQGSEA.

This clonotype was recorded once. A junction end diverges from the germline sequence, so it may reflect a read error. J is TRBJ2-1 and V is TRBV2; D may be TRBD1 (5 bases). Per germline, CDR1 SNHLY and CDR2 FYNNEI. The CDR3 is made up of 14 amino acids. The CDR3 DNA follows: TGTGCCAGCACCAATGGCAGGGCCTACAATGAACAGTTCTTC. Translated, it gives CASTNGRAYNEQFF.

This clonotype showed up just once. V gene TRBV20-1 combines with J gene TRBJ1-2, with no clear D. The CDR3 totals 12 residues. Germline V gene lookup returns CDR1 DFQATT and CDR2 SNEGSKA (reference sequence). V lost 6 bases, J lost 7 bases, and 15 bases lay in between. CDR3: CSASARETGYTF. The CDR3 region has the DNA TGCAGTGCCTCGGCCCGGGAGACTGGCTACACCTTC.

This clonotype was found a few times. The genes are TRBV4-3 and TRBJ2-1; TRBD1 matches 8 bases. CDR1 and CDR2 from the germline V gene are LGHNA and YSLEER. The CDR3 consists of 14 residues. V lost 4 bases and J lost 6; bases outside the gene matches: 5. In nucleotides, the CDR3 is TGCGCCAGCAGCCCCTTTACAGGGGGCAATGAGCAGTTCTTC. It yields the protein CASSPFTGGNEQFF.

The rearrangement links TRBV28 to TRBJ1-1, with D maybe TRBD1 (6 bases). The ends were cut back, 1 base at V and 3 bases at J, with 21 bases in the middle. Germline V CDR1 and CDR2: MDHEN, SYDVKM. There are 18 residues in the CDR3. For the CDR3, the DNA is TGTGCCAGCAGTTTATTTTTAGGGGGAACTTCGTTTTACACTGAAGCTTTCTTT. This gives the protein CASSLFLGGTSFYTEAFF.

The chain links TRBV7-2 to TRBJ1-5; D perhaps matches TRBD1 (6 bases). Germline CDR1 is SGHTA and CDR2 is FQGNSA. The CDR3 has 16 amino acids. Between the trimmed V and J ends, which lost 0 bases and 7 bases, there was a span of 16 bases. The CDR3 sequence: CASSLALGGAGQPQHF. The CDR3 nucleotides are TGTGCCAGCAGCTTAGCGCTCGGGGGCGCGGGCCAGCCCCAGCATTTT.

V and J are TRBV7-2 and TRBJ1-1; D unresolved. Trimming cost V 5 bases and J 1 base, with 11 bases left between them. This CDR3 is 14 amino acids long. Germline values: CDR1 SGHTA, CDR2 FQGNSA. The CDR3 spells CASSPTARNTEAFF. The CDR3 nucleotides are TGTGCCAGCAGCCCGACCGCCAGGAACACTGAAGCTTTCTTT.

The sample holds a few counts of this clonotype. This rearrangement joins TRBV25-1 to TRBJ1-1; D gene uncertain. V dropped 10 bases and J dropped 2 bases, with 8 bases sitting between them. Germline V gene data show CDR1 as MGHDK and CDR2 as SYGVNS. The length of the CDR3 is 11 residues. The CDR3: CATIANTEAFF. CDR3 nucleotides: TGTGCCACAATTGCAAACACTGAAGCTTTCTTT.